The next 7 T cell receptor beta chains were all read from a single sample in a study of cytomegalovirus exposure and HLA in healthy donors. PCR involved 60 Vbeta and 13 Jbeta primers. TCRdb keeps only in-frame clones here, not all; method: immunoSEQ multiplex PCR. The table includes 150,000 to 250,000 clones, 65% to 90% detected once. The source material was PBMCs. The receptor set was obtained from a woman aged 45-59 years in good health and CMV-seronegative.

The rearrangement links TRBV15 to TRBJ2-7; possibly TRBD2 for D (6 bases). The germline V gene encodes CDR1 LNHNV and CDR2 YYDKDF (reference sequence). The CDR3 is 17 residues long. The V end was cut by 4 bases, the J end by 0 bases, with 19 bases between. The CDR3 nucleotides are TGTGCCACCAGCACCCCAGGCCGGGGGTCACGCTCCTACGAGCAGTACTTC. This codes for CATSTPGRGSRSYEQYF.

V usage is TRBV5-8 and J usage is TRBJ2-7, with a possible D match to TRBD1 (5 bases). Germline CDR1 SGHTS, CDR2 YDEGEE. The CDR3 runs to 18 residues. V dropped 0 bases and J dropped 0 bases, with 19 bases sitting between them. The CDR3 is CASSLVRARRTLSYEQYF. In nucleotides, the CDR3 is TGTGCCAGCAGCTTGGTCAGGGCGAGGCGGACCCTCTCCTACGAGCAGTACTTC. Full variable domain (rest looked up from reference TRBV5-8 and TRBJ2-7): EAGVTQSPTHLIKTRGQQATLRCSPISGHTSVYWYQQALGLGLQFLLWYDEGEERNRGNFPPRFSGRQFPNYSSELNVNALELEDSALYLCASSLVRARRTLSYEQYFGPGTRLTVT.

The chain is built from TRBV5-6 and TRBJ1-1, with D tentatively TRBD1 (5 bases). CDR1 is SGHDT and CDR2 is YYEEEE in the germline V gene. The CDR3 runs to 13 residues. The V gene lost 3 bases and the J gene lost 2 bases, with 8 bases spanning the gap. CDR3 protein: CASSWTINTEAFF. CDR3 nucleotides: TGTGCCAGCAGCTGGACAATAAACACTGAAGCTTTCTTT.

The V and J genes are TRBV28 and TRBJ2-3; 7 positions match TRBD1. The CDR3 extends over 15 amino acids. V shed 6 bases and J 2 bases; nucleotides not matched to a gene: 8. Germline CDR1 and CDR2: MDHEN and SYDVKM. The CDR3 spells CASRSWTGDTDTQYF. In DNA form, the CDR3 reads TGTGCCAGCAGATCCTGGACAGGCGACACAGATACGCAGTATTTT.

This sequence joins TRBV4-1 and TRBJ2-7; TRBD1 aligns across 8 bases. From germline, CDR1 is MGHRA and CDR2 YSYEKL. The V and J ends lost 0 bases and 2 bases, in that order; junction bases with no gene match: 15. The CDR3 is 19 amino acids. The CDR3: CASSQDTVETGGSPYEQYF. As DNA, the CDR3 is TGCGCCAGCAGCCAAGATACGGTAGAAACAGGGGGTTCCCCCTACGAGCAGTACTTC.

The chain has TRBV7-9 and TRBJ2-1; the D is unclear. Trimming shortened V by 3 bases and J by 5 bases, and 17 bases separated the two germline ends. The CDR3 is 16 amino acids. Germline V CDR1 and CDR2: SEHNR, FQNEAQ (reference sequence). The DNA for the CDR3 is TGTGCCAGCAGCTTGTTTCCCAGACACCCTCACAATGAGCAGTTCTTC. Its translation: CASSLFPRHPHNEQFF. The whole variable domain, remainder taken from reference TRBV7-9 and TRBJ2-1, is DTGVSQNPRHKITKRGQNVTFRCDPISEHNRLYWYRQTLGQGPEFLTYFQNEAQLEKSRLLSDRFSAERPKGSFSTLEIQRTEQGDSAMYLCASSLFPRHPHNEQFFGPGTRLTVL.

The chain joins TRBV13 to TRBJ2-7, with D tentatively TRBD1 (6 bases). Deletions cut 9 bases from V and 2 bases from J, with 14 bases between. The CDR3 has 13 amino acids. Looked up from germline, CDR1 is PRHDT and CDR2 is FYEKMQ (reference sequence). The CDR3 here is CASRVRGTYEQYF. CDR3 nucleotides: TGTGCCAGTCGGGTGAGGGGGACCTACGAGCAGTACTTC.